The rows below give T cell receptor beta chains drawn from one sample of a study of T cell responses to AZD1222 COVID-19 vaccine. The protocol was immunoSEQ multiplex PCR, while the TCRdb copy is restricted to in-frame clones and leaves out a portion. The sample yields 90,000 to 150,000 clones, 70% to 90% seen once. Here the sequenced sample was peripheral blood, taken 28 days after the second AZD1222 dose. The origin of the receptors is an adult who received the AZD1222 COVID-19 vaccine. CDR3s include the opening cysteine and the closing phenylalanine or tryptophan. D genes are given only for firm matches. Expanded clones get a size class; other rows say once, few or many, or leave the size out.

j_call clone_size cdr3_length v_call d_call cdr3_aa cdr3_nt
TRBJ1-1 - 13 TRBV7-6 - CASSLDLVTEAFF TGTGCCAGCAGCTTAGATCTCGTCACTGAAGCTTTCTTT
TRBJ1-2 - 15 TRBV6-5 - CASSYAHGGNYGYTF TGTGCCAGCAGTTACGCCCACGGGGGGAACTATGGCTACACCTTC
TRBJ1-2 - 14 TRBV7-2 - CASSLGGLGYGYTF TGTGCCAGCAGCTTAGGGGGGCTTGGATATGGCTACACCTTC
TRBJ2-7 - 14 TRBV6-6 TRBD1 CASSYGTGGSEQYF TGTGCCAGCAGTTACGGGACAGGGGGCTCCGAGCAGTACTTC
TRBJ2-4 - 19 TRBV27 TRBD2 CASSQKRERFFSAKNIQYF TGTGCCAGCAGTCAGAAGCGGGAGAGATTTTTTTCGGCCAAAAACATTCAGTACTTC
TRBJ1-1 - 14 TRBV18 - CASSPLAGNTEAFF TGTGCCAGCTCACCACTCGCAGGGAACACTGAAGCTTTCTTT
TRBJ1-4 - 15 TRBV7-9 - CASSWRQVDREKLFF TGTGCCAGCAGCTGGAGACAGGTCGATCGCGAAAAACTGTTTTTT
TRBJ2-2 - 16 TRBV27 TRBD2 CASSLLVAGASGELFF TGTGCCAGCAGTTTATTGGTAGCGGGAGCCTCCGGGGAGCTGTTTTTT
TRBJ1-6 few 14 TRBV7-8 - CASSPDGDYSPLHF TGTGCCAGCAGCCCTGACGGCGATTATTCACCCCTCCACTTT
TRBJ2-7 - 11 TRBV28 - CASSRPYEQYF TGTGCCAGCAGCCGGCCATACGAGCAGTACTTC
TRBJ1-2 - 15 TRBV11-2 TRBD1 CASSRKPTGEGSYTF TGTGCCAGCAGCCGCAAGCCCACAGGGGAGGGGAGCTACACCTTC
TRBJ2-1 - 19 TRBV7-2 TRBD2 CASSLVGAGGPLSYNEQFF TGTGCCAGCAGCTTAGTAGGGGCGGGAGGACCTCTTTCCTACAATGAGCAGTTCTTC
TRBJ1-6 - 16 TRBV6-1 - CASSASTGHPNSPLHF TGTGCCAGCAGTGCCTCCACCGGACATCCGAATTCACCCCTCCACTTT
TRBJ2-3 - 18 TRBV11-1 - CASSLAPVTKPPSDTQYF TGTGCCAGCAGCTTAGCGCCTGTGACCAAGCCTCCCTCAGATACGCAGTATTTT
TRBJ1-2 - 11 TRBV2 - CASSAFYGYTF TGTGCCAGCAGTGCCTTTTATGGCTACACCTTC
TRBJ1-1 - 13 TRBV5-4 TRBD1 CASSLQGGTEAFF TGTGCCAGCAGCTTGCAGGGGGGCACTGAAGCTTTCTTT
TRBJ2-1 few 14 TRBV6-5 TRBD2 CASRPTSRYNEQFF TGTGCCAGCAGGCCGACTAGCCGCTACAATGAGCAGTTCTTC
TRBJ1-3 - 14 TRBV9 - CASSVQGGGNTIYF TGTGCCAGCAGCGTACAGGGAGGCGGAAACACCATATATTTT
TRBJ1-2 - 16 TRBV27 TRBD1 CASSPNRGLFGYGYTF TGTGCCAGCAGCCCCAACAGGGGGCTTTTTGGCTATGGCTACACCTTC
TRBJ2-1 - 15 TRBV27 TRBD2 CASSKLAGRYNEQFF TGTGCCAGCAGTAAACTAGCGGGAAGGTACAATGAGCAGTTCTTC
TRBJ1-2 - 14 TRBV2 - CASSEIQRNYGYTF TGTGCCAGCAGTGAAATTCAAAGAAACTATGGCTACACCTTC
TRBJ2-5 - 11 TRBV2 - CASRGQETQYF TGTGCCAGCAGGGGTCAAGAGACCCAGTACTTC
TRBJ2-7 - 16 TRBV6-5 TRBD1 CASSYSWWTGQNEQYF TGTGCCAGCAGTTACTCGTGGTGGACAGGGCAAAACGAGCAGTACTTC
TRBJ2-1 - 15 TRBV9 TRBD1 CASSRGGQGSNEQFF TGTGCCAGCAGCCGGGGCGGACAGGGGTCGAATGAGCAGTTCTTC
TRBJ1-3 - 13 TRBV6-5 - CASRSLGGNTIYF TGTGCCAGCCGGTCGTTGGGAGGAAACACCATATATTTT
TRBJ2-1 - 16 TRBV29-1 - CSVERGLSSSYNEQFF TGCAGCGTTGAACGCGGCCTCAGTAGCTCCTACAATGAGCAGTTCTTC
TRBJ2-6 - 16 TRBV5-1 - CASSLAAFSGANVLTF TGCGCCAGCAGCTTGGCAGCTTTCTCTGGGGCCAACGTCCTGACTTTC
TRBJ2-7 - 16 TRBV7-6 - CASSLTGAGASNEQYF TGTGCCAGCAGCTTAACGGGGGCGGGAGCCTCTAACGAGCAGTACTTC
TRBJ1-1 few 14 TRBV29-1 - CSGLINTGNTEAFF TGCAGCGGCCTCATTAATACAGGGAACACTGAAGCTTTCTTT
TRBJ2-3 - 12 TRBV6-5 - CASRENREAQYF TGTGCCAGCAGAGAGAACAGGGAAGCGCAGTATTTT
TRBJ2-7 - 15 TRBV27 - CASSLSGGRAYEQYF TGTGCCAGCAGTTTAAGTGGAGGCAGGGCGTACGAGCAGTACTTC
TRBJ2-7 - 14 TRBV19 - CASSTGVISYEQYF TGTGCCAGTAGTACAGGAGTCATTTCCTACGAGCAGTACTTC
TRBJ2-3 once 15 TRBV5-1 - CASSLDSRTTDTQYF TGCGCCAGCAGCTTGGACTCACGGACCACAGATACGCAGTATTTT
TRBJ1-1 - 13 TRBV7-2 TRBD1 CASQTGANTEAFF TGTGCCAGCCAGACAGGGGCAAACACTGAAGCTTTCTTT
TRBJ1-5 - 13 TRBV19 - CASSDYSNQPQHF TGTGCCAGTAGTGATTATAGCAATCAGCCCCAGCATTTT
TRBJ1-2 - 12 TRBV28 - CASSSSNYGYTF TGTGCCAGCAGTTCCAGTAACTATGGCTACACCTTC
TRBJ1-5 - 13 TRBV18 - CASSPDSNQPQHF TGTGCCAGCTCACCAGATAGCAATCAGCCCCAGCATTTT
TRBJ2-7 - 11 TRBV11-2 - CASSFTYEQYF TGTGCCAGCAGCTTCACCTACGAGCAGTACTTC
TRBJ1-2 - 15 TRBV6-2/TRBV6-3 TRBD1 CASSRRTGATYGYTF TGTGCCAGCAGTCGGCGGACAGGGGCGACCTATGGCTACACCTTC
TRBJ1-5 - 15 TRBV7-2 - CASSLWSGLDQPQHF TGTGCCAGCAGCTTATGGTCAGGGCTAGATCAGCCCCAGCATTTT
TRBJ2-1 - 15 TRBV7-7 TRBD2 CASSWTSGRDGEQFF TGTGCCAGCAGCTGGACTAGCGGGAGGGACGGTGAGCAGTTCTTC
TRBJ2-2 few 16 TRBV3-1/TRBV3-2 - CASSLSAALSTGELFF TGTGCCAGCAGCCTTAGCGCGGCGTTAAGCACCGGGGAGCTGTTTTTT
TRBJ2-7 few 17 TRBV4-1 - CASSQEVLKGRGYEQYF TGCGCCAGCAGCCAAGAAGTGCTGAAGGGCAGGGGCTACGAGCAGTACTTC
TRBJ1-1 once 17 TRBV6-2/TRBV6-3 TRBD1 CASSSRDRGRGNTEAFF TGTGCCAGCAGTTCCCGGGACAGGGGACGAGGGAACACTGAAGCTTTCTTT
TRBJ1-2 - 11 TRBV28 - CASSFHYGYTF TGTGCCAGCAGTTTTCATTATGGCTACACCTTC
TRBJ1-2 - 13 TRBV5-1 - CASSLGQDYGYTF TGCGCCAGCAGCTTGGGCCAGGACTATGGCTACACCTTC
TRBJ2-7 once 14 TRBV5-1 TRBD1 CASSRRDSIYEQYF TGCGCCAGCAGCAGAAGGGACAGCATCTACGAGCAGTACTTC
TRBJ1-4 - 13 TRBV7-9 TRBD1 CASSPGDSEKLFF TGTGCCAGCAGCCCAGGGGACAGTGAAAAACTGTTTTTT
TRBJ1-2 - 13 TRBV29-1 TRBD1 CSVRDRGNYGYTF TGCAGCGTCCGGGACAGGGGGAACTATGGCTACACCTTC
TRBJ2-2 - 15 TRBV27 - CASSGPTRNTGELFF TGTGCCAGCAGTGGACCAACAAGGAACACCGGGGAGCTGTTTTTT
TRBJ1-2 - 14 TRBV7-2 TRBD1 CASGPQGLDYGYTF TGTGCCAGCGGGCCACAGGGGTTGGACTATGGCTACACCTTC
TRBJ1-2 - 15 TRBV6-5 - CASSYSTGANYGYTF TGTGCCAGCAGTTACTCGACGGGAGCTAACTATGGCTACACCTTC
TRBJ2-1 - 18 TRBV3-1/TRBV3-2 - CASSQDRLGGGTYNEQFF TGTGCCAGCAGCCAGGACAGGTTGGGAGGAGGAACTTACAATGAGCAGTTCTTC
TRBJ2-1 - 16 TRBV5-4 - CASSLAPAERGNEQFF TGTGCCAGCAGCTTGGCCCCGGCAGAGAGGGGGAATGAGCAGTTCTTC
TRBJ1-3 - 14 TRBV3-1/TRBV3-2 TRBD1 CASSPRDRGNTIYF TGTGCCAGCAGCCCCCGGGACAGGGGAAACACCATATATTTT
TRBJ2-5 - 14 TRBV10-3 TRBD2 CAISVLAGVETQYF TGTGCCATCAGTGTGCTAGCGGGGGTAGAGACCCAGTACTTC